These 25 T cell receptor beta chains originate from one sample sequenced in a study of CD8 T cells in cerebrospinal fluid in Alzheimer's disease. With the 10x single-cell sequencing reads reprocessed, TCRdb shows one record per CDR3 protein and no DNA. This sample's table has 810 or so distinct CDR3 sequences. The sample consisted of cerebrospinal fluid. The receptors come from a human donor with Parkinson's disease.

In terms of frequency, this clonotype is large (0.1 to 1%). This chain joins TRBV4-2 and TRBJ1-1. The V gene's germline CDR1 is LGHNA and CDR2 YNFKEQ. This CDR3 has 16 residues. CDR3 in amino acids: CASSQDKGEGWPEAFF.

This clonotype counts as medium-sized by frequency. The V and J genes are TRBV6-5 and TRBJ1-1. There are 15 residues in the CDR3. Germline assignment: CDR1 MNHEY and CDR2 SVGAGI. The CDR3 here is CASSYSFLGGTEAFF.

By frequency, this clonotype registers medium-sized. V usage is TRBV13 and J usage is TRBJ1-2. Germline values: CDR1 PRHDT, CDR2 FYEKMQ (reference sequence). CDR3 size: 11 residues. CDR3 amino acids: CAVQGDYGYTF.

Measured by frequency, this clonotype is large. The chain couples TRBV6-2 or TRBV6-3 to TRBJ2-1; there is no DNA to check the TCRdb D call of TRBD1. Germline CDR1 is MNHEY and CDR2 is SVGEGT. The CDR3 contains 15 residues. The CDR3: CASRAGTGAYNEQFF.

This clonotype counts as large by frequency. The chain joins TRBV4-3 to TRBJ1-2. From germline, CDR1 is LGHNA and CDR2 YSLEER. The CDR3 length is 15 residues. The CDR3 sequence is CASSQEEGRVTGYTF.

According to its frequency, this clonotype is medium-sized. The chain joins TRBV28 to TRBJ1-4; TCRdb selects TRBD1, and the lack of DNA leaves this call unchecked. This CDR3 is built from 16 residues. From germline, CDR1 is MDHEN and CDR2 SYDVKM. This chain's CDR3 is CASRPSTGTGDEKLFF.

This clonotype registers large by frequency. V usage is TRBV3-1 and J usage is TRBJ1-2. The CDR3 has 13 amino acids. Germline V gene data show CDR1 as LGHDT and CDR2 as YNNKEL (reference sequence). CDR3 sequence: CASTPRAYYGYTF.

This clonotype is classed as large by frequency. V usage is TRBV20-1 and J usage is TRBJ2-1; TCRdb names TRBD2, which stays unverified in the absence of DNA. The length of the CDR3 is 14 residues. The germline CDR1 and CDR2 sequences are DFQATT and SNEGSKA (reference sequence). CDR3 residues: CRGLRRGVYNEQFF.

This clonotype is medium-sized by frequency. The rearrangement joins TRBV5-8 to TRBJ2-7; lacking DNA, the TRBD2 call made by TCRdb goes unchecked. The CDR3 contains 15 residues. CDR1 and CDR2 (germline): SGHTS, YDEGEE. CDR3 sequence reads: CASSLGASSSYEQYF.

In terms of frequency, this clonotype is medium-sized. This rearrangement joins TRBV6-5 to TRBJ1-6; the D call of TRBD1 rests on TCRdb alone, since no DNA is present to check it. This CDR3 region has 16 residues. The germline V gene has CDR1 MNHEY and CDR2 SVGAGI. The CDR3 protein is CASRFGTGGENSPLHF.

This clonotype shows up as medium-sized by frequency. CDR3 loop: CASSKGRSSYNSPLHF. This chain links TRBV21-1 with TRBJ1-6. TRBV21-1 is a pseudogene locus. The length of the CDR3 is 16 residues.

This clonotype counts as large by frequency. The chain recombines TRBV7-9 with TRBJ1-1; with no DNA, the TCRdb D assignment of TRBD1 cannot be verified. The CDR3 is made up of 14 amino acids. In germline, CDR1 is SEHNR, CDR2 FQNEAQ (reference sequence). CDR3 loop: CASSFIQGHTEAFF. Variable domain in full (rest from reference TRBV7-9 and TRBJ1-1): DTGVSQNPRHKITKRGQNVTFRCDPISEHNRLYWYRQTLGQGPEFLTYFQNEAQLEKSRLLSDRFSAERPKGSFSTLEIQRTEQGDSAMYLCASSFIQGHTEAFFGQGTRLTVV.

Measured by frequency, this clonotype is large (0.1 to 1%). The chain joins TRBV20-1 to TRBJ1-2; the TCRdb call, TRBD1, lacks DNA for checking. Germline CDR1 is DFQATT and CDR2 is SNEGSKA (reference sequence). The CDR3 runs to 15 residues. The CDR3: CSARTGVGGQSGYTF.

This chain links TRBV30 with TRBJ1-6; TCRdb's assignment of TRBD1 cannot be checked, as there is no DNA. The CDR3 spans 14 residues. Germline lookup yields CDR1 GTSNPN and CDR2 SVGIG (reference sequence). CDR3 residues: CAWNRLGGNSPLHF. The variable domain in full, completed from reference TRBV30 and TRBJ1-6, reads SQTIHQWPATLVQPVGSPLSLECTVEGTSNPNLYWYRQAAGRGLQLLFYSVGIGQISSEVPQNLSASRPQDRQFILSSKKLLLSDSGFYLCAWNRLGGNSPLHFGNGTRLTVT.

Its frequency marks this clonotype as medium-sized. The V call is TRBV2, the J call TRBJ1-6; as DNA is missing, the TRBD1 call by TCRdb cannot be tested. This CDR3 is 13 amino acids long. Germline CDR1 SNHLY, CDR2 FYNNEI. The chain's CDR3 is CASRGTGVLPLHF.

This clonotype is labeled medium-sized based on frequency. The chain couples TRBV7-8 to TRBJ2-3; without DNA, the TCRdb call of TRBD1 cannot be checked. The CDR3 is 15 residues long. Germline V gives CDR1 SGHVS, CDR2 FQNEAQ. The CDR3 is CASSLARGITDTQYF.

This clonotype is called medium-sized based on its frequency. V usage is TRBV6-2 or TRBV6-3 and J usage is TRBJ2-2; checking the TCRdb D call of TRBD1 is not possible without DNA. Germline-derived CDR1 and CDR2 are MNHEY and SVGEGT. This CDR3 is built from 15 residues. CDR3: CASSERGGFFGELFF.

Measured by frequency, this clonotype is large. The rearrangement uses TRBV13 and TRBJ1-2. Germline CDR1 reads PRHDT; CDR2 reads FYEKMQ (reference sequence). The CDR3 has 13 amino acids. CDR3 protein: CASSLDWREGYTF. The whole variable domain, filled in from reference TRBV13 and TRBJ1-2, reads AAGVIQSPRHLIKEKRETATLKCYPIPRHDTVYWYQQGPGQDPQFLISFYEKMQSDKGSIPDRFSAQQFSDYHSELNMSSLELGDSALYFCASSLDWREGYTFGSGTRLTVV.

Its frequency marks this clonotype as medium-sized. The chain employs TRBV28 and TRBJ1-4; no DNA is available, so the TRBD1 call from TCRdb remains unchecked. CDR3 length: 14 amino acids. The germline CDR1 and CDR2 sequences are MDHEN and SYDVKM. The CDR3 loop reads CASSLTGYNEKLFF.

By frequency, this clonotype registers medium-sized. The chain's CDR3 is CASSQESGYTF. This rearrangement joins TRBV6-6 to TRBJ1-2. This CDR3 has 11 amino acids. Germline V gives CDR1 MNHNY, CDR2 SVGAGI (reference sequence).

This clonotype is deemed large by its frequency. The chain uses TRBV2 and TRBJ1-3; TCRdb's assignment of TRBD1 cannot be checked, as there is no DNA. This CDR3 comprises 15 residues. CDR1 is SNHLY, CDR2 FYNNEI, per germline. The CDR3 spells CASREDRLSGNTIYF.

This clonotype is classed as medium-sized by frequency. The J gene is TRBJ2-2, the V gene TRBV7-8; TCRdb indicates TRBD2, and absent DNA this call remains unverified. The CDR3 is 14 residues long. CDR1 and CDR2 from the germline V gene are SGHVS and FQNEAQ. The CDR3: CASSFLAGTGELFF.

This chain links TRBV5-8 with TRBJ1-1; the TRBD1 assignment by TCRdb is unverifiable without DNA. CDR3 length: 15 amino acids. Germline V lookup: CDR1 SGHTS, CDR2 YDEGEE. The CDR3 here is CASSLFVGLNTEAFF.

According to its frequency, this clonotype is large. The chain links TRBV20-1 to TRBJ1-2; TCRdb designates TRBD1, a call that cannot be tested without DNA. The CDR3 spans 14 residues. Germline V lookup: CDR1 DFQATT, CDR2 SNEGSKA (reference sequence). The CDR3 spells CSASLDRGAGGYTF.

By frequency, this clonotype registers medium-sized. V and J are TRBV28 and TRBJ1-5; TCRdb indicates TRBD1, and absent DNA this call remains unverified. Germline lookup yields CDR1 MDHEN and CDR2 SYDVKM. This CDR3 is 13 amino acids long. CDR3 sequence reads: CASQPGAGQPQHF.